Below, 19 T cell receptor beta chains from the same sample are listed, as sequenced in a study of cytotoxic CD8 clonotypes in ibrutinib-treated CLL. TCRdb's copy holds only in-frame clones and misses some; the assay was immunoSEQ multiplex PCR. The data show fewer than 85,000 clones, roughly 77% seen once. This specimen consisted of PBMCs, obtained after 12 months of ibrutinib treatment. The receptors shown here come from a human donor with chronic lymphocytic leukemia.

In its sample, this clone was seen many times. The chain employs TRBV7-3 and TRBJ2-5, with D perhaps matching TRBD1 or TRBD2 (5 bases each). The V gene's germline CDR1 is SGHTA and CDR2 FQGTGA. This CDR3 region has 14 residues. V dropped 2 bases and J dropped 5 bases, with 12 bases sitting between them. DNA for the CDR3: TGTGCCAGCAGCTTAGGGGGAATAGGGGAGACCCAGTACTTC. Protein product: CASSLGGIGETQYF.

The V gene is TRBV14, the J gene TRBJ1-6; D is unresolved. The CDR3 contains 13 residues. Germline loops: CDR1 SGHDN, CDR2 FVKESK. The V end was cut by 1 base, the J end by 10 bases, with 8 bases between. The CDR3 DNA sequence: TGTGCCAGCAGCCAAGGGGTGGGCTCACCCCTCCACTTT. Translation: CASSQGVGSPLHF.

The chain links TRBV5-1 to TRBJ2-7; 7 bases are a match to TRBD1. The CDR3 sequence is 13 residues long. V dropped 4 bases and J dropped 2; count of bases not matched to a gene: 3. Germline CDR1 and CDR2: SGHRS and YFSETQ. The CDR3 coding sequence is TGCGCCAGCAGCCCGACAGGGACCTACGAGCAGTACTTC. Its protein is CASSPTGTYEQYF.

This sequence joins TRBV7-8 and TRBJ1-2, with 8 bases fitting TRBD1. After removal of 5 bases from V and 7 bases from J, the junction contained 12 bases not matched to a gene. The V gene's germline CDR1 is SGHVS and CDR2 FQNEAQ. CDR3 length: 15 residues. CDR3: CASSPGQGMGSGYTF. The CDR3 DNA sequence: TGTGCCAGCAGCCCAGGACAGGGCATGGGAAGTGGCTACACCTTC.

The genes are TRBV9 and TRBJ2-7; the match to TRBD2 covers 7 bases. This CDR3 contains 15 residues. With 0 bases clipped from V and 2 bases from J, the junction kept 5 bases outside the gene matches. The germline V gene has CDR1 SGDLS and CDR2 YYNGEE. As DNA, the CDR3 is TGTGCCAGCAGCGTAGGGGGGGAGGGACCCTACGAGCAGTACTTC. Its translation: CASSVGGEGPYEQYF. Combining the CDR3 with reference TRBV9 and TRBJ2-7 gives the whole variable domain DSGVTQTPKHLITATGQRVTLRCSPRSGDLSVYWYQQSLDQGLQFLIQYYNGEERAKGNILERFSAQQFPDLHSELNLSSLELGDSALYFCASSVGGEGPYEQYFGPGTRLTVT.

V is TRBV5-6 and J is TRBJ2-1; a weak D match, TRBD1 (5 bases). The CDR3 has 13 amino acids. From germline, CDR1 is SGHDT and CDR2 YYEEEE. V gave up 4 bases and J gave up 8 bases, with 13 bases separating them. CDR3 coding DNA: TGTGCCAGCAGCCCCGGACCCAGGGATGAGCAGTTCTTC. This codes for CASSPGPRDEQFF.

The J gene is TRBJ2-2, the V gene TRBV29-1; TRBD2 is a possible D gene (5 bases). Germline loops: CDR1 SQVTM, CDR2 ANQGSEA. Trimming left V 2 bases short and J 6 bases short, with 10 bases between. The CDR3 totals 13 residues. The CDR3 nucleotides read TGCAGCGTTGAACCCTTGAGGGCCGGGGAGCTGTTTTTT. This translates into CSVEPLRAGELFF.

Only one count was recorded for this clone. The chain uses TRBV5-1 and TRBJ1-1; 8 bases map to TRBD1. The V gene end was trimmed by 4 bases and the J gene end by 10 bases; junction bases not matched to a gene: 6. CDR1 is SGHRS and CDR2 is YFSETQ in the germline V gene. The CDR3 consists of 12 residues. The CDR3 region has the DNA TGCGCCAGCAGCACCCAGGGGGCCGGAGCTTTCTTT. Amino acids: CASSTQGAGAFF.

V usage is TRBV10-3 and J usage is TRBJ1-3; 9 bases fit TRBD1. CDR3 length: 15 residues. Germline CDR1 and CDR2: ENHRY and SYGVKD. The ends lost 4 bases at V and 2 bases at J; junction bases unmatched: 3. Here the CDR3 reads CAISGTGGAGNTIYF. DNA for the CDR3: TGTGCCATCAGTGGAACAGGGGGCGCTGGAAACACCATATATTTT.

This sequence joins TRBV19 and TRBJ2-7, with 8 bases identical to TRBD1. Trimming removed 0 bases from V and 1 base from J; junction bases left unmatched: 5. Germline values: CDR1 LNHDA, CDR2 SQIVND (reference sequence). This CDR3 spans 16 amino acids. CDR3 loop: CASSIDFTGGSYEQYF. DNA of the CDR3: TGTGCCAGTAGTATAGACTTCACAGGGGGTTCCTACGAGCAGTACTTC.

The chain couples TRBV7-2 to TRBJ1-5, with 7 nucleotides matching TRBD1. Germline V gene sequence: CDR1 SGHTA, CDR2 FQGNSA. The CDR3 spans 15 residues. Losses at the gene ends were 6 bases for V and 0 bases for J; bases not matched to a gene: 5. The CDR3 loop reads CASSGTVNSNQPQHF. DNA for the CDR3: TGTGCCAGCAGTGGGACAGTAAATAGCAATCAGCCCCAGCATTTT.

CDR3 in DNA: TGTGCCAGTAGTATCCCACCGGGGGGGCGCGGATATGGCTACACCTTC. This encodes CASSIPPGGRGYGYTF. The chain links TRBV19 to TRBJ1-2; tentative D call: TRBD1 (6 bases). With 3 bases removed from V and 5 bases from J, the gap between germline ends came to 19 bases. CDR3 length: 16 amino acids. Germline CDR1 LNHDA, CDR2 SQIVND (reference sequence).

The chain uses TRBV6-5 and TRBJ2-1; D ambiguous. This CDR3 has 13 residues. Germline CDR1 is MNHEY and CDR2 is SVGAGI. Trimming cost V 2 bases and J 7 bases, with 9 bases left between them. CDR3 in amino acids: CASSYGRRNEQFF. CDR3 DNA sequence: TGTGCCAGCAGTTACGGCAGAAGAAATGAGCAGTTCTTC.

The chain employs TRBV18 and TRBJ2-7; 8 bases are a match to TRBD1. The CDR3 consists of 17 residues. The germline V gene has CDR1 KGHSH and CDR2 LQKENI. Trimming cost V 6 bases and J 3 bases; bases outside gene matches: 16. The CDR3 coding sequence is TGTGCCAGCTCCCCTCGGACAGGGCCCCTGAGCGGCTACGAGCAGTACTTC. Protein product: CASSPRTGPLSGYEQYF.

The chain has TRBV5-1 and TRBJ1-3, with a weak D call TRBD1 (5 bases). CDR3 length: 16 amino acids. Per the germline V gene, CDR1 is SGHRS and CDR2 is YFSETQ. V lost 0 bases and J 1 base, leaving 11 bases between the germline ends. The CDR3 protein is CASSLVGRLSGNTIYF. The CDR3 DNA follows: TGCGCCAGCAGCTTGGTGGGGCGGTTGTCTGGAAACACCATATATTTT.

Only a few counts were recorded for this clone. The chain recombines TRBV7-9 with TRBJ1-1, with a possible D match to TRBD1 (5 bases). The germline gives CDR1 SEHNR, CDR2 FQNEAQ (reference sequence). CDR3 length: 14 residues. Trimming took off 5 bases at V and 5 bases at J, with 15 bases between the two ends. CDR3 residues: CASSPGTPGTEAFF. In DNA form, the CDR3 reads TGTGCCAGCAGCCCCGGGACTCCCGGGACTGAAGCTTTCTTT.

The J gene is TRBJ2-1, the V gene TRBV4-1; 9 bases are a match to TRBD1. The CDR3 extends over 17 amino acids. CDR1 is MGHRA and CDR2 is YSYEKL in the germline V gene. After removal of 4 bases from V and 6 bases from J, the junction contained 13 bases not matched to a gene. Here the CDR3 reads CASSPPRRTGDPNEQFF. The CDR3 DNA sequence: TGCGCCAGCAGCCCCCCCAGGCGGACAGGGGACCCCAATGAGCAGTTCTTC.

J is TRBJ2-1 and V is TRBV14; 7 bases align to TRBD1. Germline loops: CDR1 SGHDN, CDR2 FVKESK. V was pared by 4 bases and J by 4 bases, with 16 bases of the junction left unmatched. The CDR3 spans 18 residues. The CDR3 bases are TGTGCCAGCAGCCGCCTGGGTGGGGACAGAAGTGGATACAATGAGCAGTTCTTC. Translated, it gives CASSRLGGDRSGYNEQFF.

The CDR3 here is CASSTPPGGDIQYF. The DNA for the CDR3 is TGTGCCAGCAGCACCCCGCCGGGAGGGGACATTCAGTACTTC. The gene calls are TRBV5-6 and TRBJ2-4; 8 bases line up with TRBD2. J lost 8 bases, V lost 4 bases, and 8 bases had no gene match. The CDR3 has 14 amino acids. CDR1 and CDR2 (germline): SGHDT, YYEEEE.